This T cell receptor beta chain was sequenced in a study of early T cells in non-severe SARS-CoV-2 infection. Study outcomes and limitations: VDJdb matches were skewed toward anti-spike CD8 T cell responses.

Individual cDNA molecules each received unique molecular identifiers attached to them. TCRdb reprocessed the 5' RACE reads via MiXCR and lists one record per CDR3 protein. Among tens of thousands of distinct CDR3 sequences, 20% to 25% were seen once, and the ten largest hold 15% to 20%. Details on this clonotype: As yet, its antigen is unknown.

V was clipped by 1 base and J by 3 bases; unmatched bases: 8. Germline V CDR1 and CDR2: GTSNPN, SVGIG (reference sequence). The CDR3 has 15 residues. The receptor was isolated from an adult who was a healthcare worker with PCR-confirmed SARS-CoV-2 infection or an uninfected control (not recorded which). The rearrangement links TRBV30 to TRBJ2-7; 8 bases agree with TRBD2. The specimen was whole blood, collected at baseline. The CDR3 loop reads CAWSGYGLAVYEQYF. The CDR3 DNA is TGTGCCTGGAGTGGGTACGGACTAGCAGTCTACGAGCAGTACTTC.